Listed here are 29 T cell receptor beta chains from one sample, sequenced in a study of T cells in Graves' hyperthyroidism and ophthalmopathy. RNA transcripts yielded amplified TCR beta CDR3 regions. TCR CDR3 underwent first-round RT-PCR with the HTBI primer set. TCRdb re-derived calls from the multiplex PCR reads in MiXCR, one entry per CDR3 protein. The table shows more than 650,000 distinct CDR3 sequences, with 13% to 15% occurring only once. The sequencing sample was made of blood. Receptors originate from a woman aged 18-30 years with Graves' hyperthyroidism.

This clonotype has at least ten counts. The genes are TRBV2 and TRBJ2-7; 7 positions match TRBD2. The CDR3 consists of 14 residues. V was clipped by 5 bases and J by 2 bases; unmatched bases: 6. Germline V gene sequence: CDR1 SNHLY, CDR2 FYNNEI. The CDR3 sequence: CASSNLADPYEQYF. CDR3 DNA sequence: TGTGCCAGCAGTAACCTAGCGGACCCCTACGAGCAGTACTTC.

In this sample, this clonotype turned up a few times. J is TRBJ1-1 and V is TRBV19; D unresolved. The CDR3 loop spans 12 amino acids. Between the trimmed V and J ends, which lost 3 bases and 3 bases, there was a span of 5 bases. Germline V gene data show CDR1 as LNHDA and CDR2 as SQIVND (reference sequence). CDR3 in amino acids: CASSIADTEAFF. The CDR3 coding sequence is TGTGCCAGTAGTATTGCGGACACTGAAGCTTTCTTT. The whole variable domain, filled in from reference TRBV19 and TRBJ1-1, reads DGGITQSPKYLFRKEGQNVTLSCEQNLNHDAMYWYRQDPGQGLRLIYYSQIVNDFQKGDIAEGYSVSREKKESFPLTVTSAQKNPTAFYLCASSIADTEAFFGQGTRLTVV.

As to this clonotype: At one boundary the junction diverges from the germline segment, which might be a read error. V gene TRBV20-1 combines with J gene TRBJ2-1; 10 bases agree with TRBD2. The germline V gene has CDR1 DFQATT and CDR2 SNEGSKA (reference sequence). This CDR3 has 15 amino acids. For the CDR3, the DNA is TGCAGTGCTAGGCCGCTAGCGGGAGCTTACAATGAGCAGTCCTTC. Amino acids: CSARPLAGAYNEQSF.

This clonotype was detected ten times or more. J is TRBJ2-1 and V is TRBV20-1; TRBD1 is a possible D gene (5 bases). The CDR3 covers 11 residues. Germline loops: CDR1 DFQATT, CDR2 SNEGSKA (reference sequence). V lost 1 base and J 15 bases, leaving 13 bases between the germline ends. The CDR3 sequence: CSARATGLRFF. Written as DNA, the CDR3 is TGCAGTGCTAGAGCTACAGGATTGCGGTTCTTC.

This clonotype turned up a few times. The chain carries TRBV2 and TRBJ1-6, with a weak D call TRBD1 (6 bases). Per germline, CDR1 SNHLY and CDR2 FYNNEI. This CDR3 spans 15 amino acids. V was clipped by 4 bases and J by 6 bases, with 13 bases between them. The DNA for the CDR3 is TGTGCCAGCAGTGTCTCGGGACAACTTAATTCACCCCTCCACTTT. Residues: CASSVSGQLNSPLHF.

This clonotype was recorded many times. The CDR3, as DNA: TGTGCCAGCAGTCCCAACATGGACAGGGGGCTTGAAAAACTGTTTTTT. Protein: CASSPNMDRGLEKLFF. J is TRBJ1-4 and V is TRBV12-3 or TRBV12-4, with 11 bases lining up with TRBD1. The CDR3 is 16 residues long. V shed 5 bases, J shed 7 bases, and the junction held 9 bases outside the gene matches.

This clonotype has more than one count but fewer than ten. The chain joins TRBV6-1 to TRBJ2-3, with TRBD1 matching over 7 bases. The CDR3 extends over 13 amino acids. Germline-derived CDR1 and CDR2 are MNHNS and SASEGT. V dropped 6 bases and J dropped 7; count of bases not matched to a gene: 7. As DNA, the CDR3 is TGTGCCAGCAGCCGGACAGGAACGTATACGCAGTATTTT. It encodes CASSRTGTYTQYF.

This clonotype was recorded many times. CDR3 region: CACGARGGYTF. CDR3 bases: TGTGCCTGTGGGGCTCGAGGTGGCTACACCTTC. This rearrangement joins TRBV30 to TRBJ1-2, with a weak D call TRBD1 (5 bases). From germline, CDR1 is GTSNPN and CDR2 SVGIG (reference sequence). The CDR3 is 11 residues long. Trimming left V 6 bases short and J 7 bases short, with 12 bases between.

This clonotype was recorded many times. The chain employs TRBV7-8 and TRBJ1-5; no reliable D call. V gave up 5 bases and J gave up 0 bases, with 20 bases separating them. This CDR3 contains 18 residues. Germline V gene data show CDR1 as SGHVS and CDR2 as FQNEAQ. This CDR3 is CASSPSRAPVYSNQPQHF. CDR3 coding DNA: TGTGCCAGCAGCCCCAGCCGCGCCCCGGTATATAGCAATCAGCCCCAGCATTTT. Together with reference TRBV7-8 and TRBJ1-5, the CDR3 gives the full variable domain: GAGVSQSPRYKVAKRGQDVALRCDPISGHVSLFWYQQALGQGPEFLTYFQNEAQLDKSGLPSDRFFAERPEGSVSTLKIQRTQQEDSAVYLCASSPSRAPVYSNQPQHFGDGTRLSIL.

Of note for this clonotype: A much larger clone lies a single base off, so this may be a read error. The rearrangement links TRBV5-5 to TRBJ2-1; D gene uncertain. The V and J ends lost 3 bases and 6 bases respectively, with 13 bases between them. CDR3 length: 14 amino acids. Germline CDR1 and CDR2: SGHKS and YYEKEE (reference sequence). The CDR3 coding sequence is TGTGCCAGCAGCTCGGTTATACATCTCAATGAGCAGTTCTTC. Translating gives CASSSVIHLNEQFF.

This clonotype was counted ten times or more. The rearrangement links TRBV7-3 to TRBJ1-1; 7 bases agree with TRBD1. Germline CDR1 is SGHTA and CDR2 is FQGTGA. The junction had 6 bases not matched to a gene; V was cut back by 5 bases and J by 6 bases. The CDR3 runs to 13 residues. CDR3 amino acids: CASSNYGQAEAFF. In nucleotides, the CDR3 is TGTGCCAGCAGCAACTACGGACAGGCTGAAGCTTTCTTT.

The chain combines TRBV27 with TRBJ2-7; TRBD2 aligns across 7 bases. With V trimmed by 6 bases and J by 6 bases, 11 bases remained unmatched. Looked up from germline, CDR1 is MNHEY and CDR2 is SMNVEV (reference sequence). The CDR3 has 14 amino acids. CDR3 region: CASSSPFWEGEQYF. In DNA, the CDR3 is TGTGCCAGCAGCTCCCCTTTTTGGGAGGGCGAGCAGTACTTC.

V gene TRBV24-1 combines with J gene TRBJ2-1; a weak D match, TRBD1 (5 bases). CDR1 KGHDR and CDR2 SFDVKD come from the germline V gene. V lost 0 bases and J 8 bases, leaving 10 bases between the germline ends. This CDR3 is built from 14 residues. CDR3: CATSDLLRVDEQFF. Written as DNA, the CDR3 is TGTGCCACCAGTGATTTGCTCAGGGTCGATGAGCAGTTCTTC.

The gene calls are TRBV6-1 and TRBJ2-7, with TRBD2 as a possible D gene (5 bases). CDR3 length: 17 amino acids. The V and J ends lost 3 bases and 1 base respectively, with 19 bases between them. Germline loops: CDR1 MNHNS, CDR2 SASEGT. The CDR3 DNA reads as TGTGCCAGCAGTGAGGACCCTGGACGGCGGAGGTCCTACGAGCAGTACTTC. It codes for CASSEDPGRRRSYEQYF.

This clonotype was recorded many times. The chain links TRBV27 to TRBJ1-1; 9 bases match TRBD1. The CDR3 length is 17 residues. With V trimmed by 5 bases and J by 3 bases, 13 bases remained unmatched. Germline lookup yields CDR1 MNHEY and CDR2 SMNVEV (reference sequence). The CDR3 nucleotides read TGTGCCAGCAGTCCAGACAGGGGGGCGCAGGGGCACACTGAAGCTTTCTTT. This translates into CASSPDRGAQGHTEAFF.

The CDR3 DNA reads TGCAGCGTCCTGGGGGGTTTGGGGACTGAAGCTTTCTTT. Translation: CSVLGGLGTEAFF. The chain is built from TRBV29-1 and TRBJ1-1; D is possibly TRBD1 (5 bases). The CDR3 has 13 residues. With 6 bases removed from V and 5 bases from J, the gap between germline ends came to 16 bases. Germline CDR1 reads SQVTM; CDR2 reads ANQGSEA.

This clonotype was seen only a few times. The J gene is TRBJ2-7, the V gene TRBV6-2 or TRBV6-3; D might be TRBD2 (5 bases). This CDR3 has 14 residues. Looked up from germline, CDR1 is MNHEY and CDR2 is SVGEGT. Trimming took off 7 bases at V and 5 bases at J, with 18 bases between the two ends. The CDR3 coding sequence is TGTGCCAGCATCAACGGTGGGAGTTTGAACGAGCAGTACTTC. Translation: CASINGGSLNEQYF.

In this sample, this clonotype turned up many times. V gene TRBV20-1 combines with J gene TRBJ1-2, with unresolved D. Germline V gene data show CDR1 as DFQATT and CDR2 as SNEGSKA (reference sequence). The CDR3 runs 14 residues. The ends were cut back, 0 bases at V and 8 bases at J, with 16 bases in the middle. The CDR3 loop is CSARDPQAPGGYTF. In DNA, the CDR3 is TGCAGTGCTAGAGACCCGCAGGCCCCTGGCGGCTACACCTTC.

This clonotype was seen more than once but under ten times. The chain links TRBV11-1 to TRBJ2-1; the D call may be TRBD1 or TRBD2 (5 bases each). The ends were cut back, 5 bases at V and 0 bases at J, with 17 bases in the middle. This CDR3 spans 17 amino acids. Germline loops: CDR1 SGHAT, CDR2 FQDESV (reference sequence). CDR3 residues: CASSQPGTQSSYNEQFF. The DNA for the CDR3 is TGTGCCAGCAGCCAACCCGGGACGCAGAGCTCCTACAATGAGCAGTTCTTC.

This clonotype was detected only a few times. Sequence at one end of the junction differs from germline and may be a read error. The rearrangement links TRBV18 to TRBJ2-1, with TRBD2 matching over 7 bases. Germline CDR1 and CDR2: KGHSH and LQKENI. The CDR3 spans 14 residues. The CDR3 protein is CASTPPILGGEQFF. CDR3 nucleotides: TGTGCCAGCACACCACCCATCCTGGGAGGGGAGCAGTTCTTC.

Only a few counts were recorded for this clonotype. The chain joins TRBV9 to TRBJ2-2; D not resolved. Germline CDR1 and CDR2: SGDLS and YYNGEE. The CDR3 has 11 amino acids. V lost 0 bases and J lost 10, with 4 bases in between. The CDR3 DNA reads TGTGCCAGCAGCGTAGGTGTGGAGCTGTTTTTT. Translating it yields CASSVGVELFF.

This clonotype appeared a few times. The V and J genes are TRBV12-3 or TRBV12-4 and TRBJ2-5; 7 bases are shared with TRBD1. CDR3 length: 13 residues. The V and J ends lost 6 bases and 11 bases, in that order; junction bases with no gene match: 12. The chain's CDR3 is CASSLGARQGQYF. The CDR3 DNA follows: TGTGCCAGCAGCCTAGGGGCACGACAGGGTCAGTACTTC.

Worth noting for this clonotype: A much bigger clone sits one base away, suggesting this may be a read error. V is TRBV2 and J is TRBJ2-7, with 7 bases matching TRBD1. The CDR3 runs 14 residues. V lost 11 bases and J lost 6; bases outside the gene matches: 16. Looked up from germline, CDR1 is SNHLY and CDR2 is FYNNEI. CDR3 sequence reads: CAVQTDRDHSEQYF. The CDR3 nucleotides are TGTGCCGTACAAACCGACAGGGATCACAGCGAGCAGTACTTC.

This clonotype was seen at least ten times. CDR3 region: CASSLRGGGSREETQYF. CDR3 bases: TGTGCCAGCAGCTTACGAGGTGGAGGGAGTAGGGAAGAGACCCAGTACTTC. This sequence joins TRBV13 and TRBJ2-5; weak D call: TRBD2 (6 bases). CDR3 length: 17 amino acids. From germline, CDR1 is PRHDT and CDR2 FYEKMQ (reference sequence). V lost 2 bases to trimming and J lost 3 bases, with 19 bases between them.

This clonotype was observed many times. As DNA, the CDR3 is TGCAGTGCTGCCGTTCGGCAGAGTGAAGCTTTCTTT. Protein: CSAAVRQSEAFF. The gene calls are TRBV20-1 and TRBJ1-1; no firm D call. The CDR3 loop spans 12 amino acids. V lost 5 bases, J lost 7 bases, and 14 bases lay in between. From germline, CDR1 is DFQATT and CDR2 SNEGSKA (reference sequence).

This clonotype showed up just a few times. This chain uses TRBV15 with TRBJ2-3; D is uncertain. The CDR3 covers 14 residues. Germline values: CDR1 LNHNV, CDR2 YYDKDF (reference sequence). V lost 2 bases to trimming and J lost 6 bases, with 12 bases between them. CDR3 nucleotide sequence: TGTGCCACCAGCAGAACGGCAGTTTGGGATACGCAGTATTTT. Protein: CATSRTAVWDTQYF.

There are many counts of this clonotype. The chain joins TRBV20-1 to TRBJ2-7, with 7 bases lining up with TRBD2. The CDR3 runs to 16 residues. The germline V gene encodes CDR1 DFQATT and CDR2 SNEGSKA (reference sequence). The V gene end was trimmed by 4 bases and the J gene end by 2 bases; junction bases not matched to a gene: 14. CDR3 sequence: CSATAGEVFPPYEQYF. For the CDR3, the DNA is TGCAGTGCTACCGCGGGAGAAGTATTCCCCCCCTACGAGCAGTACTTC.

The rearrangement links TRBV29-1 to TRBJ1-2; no firm D call. The CDR3 is 12 residues long. Germline V gene data show CDR1 as SQVTM and CDR2 as ANQGSEA. V shed 4 bases and J shed 8 bases, with 14 bases lying between them. The CDR3 here is CSVVGRLGGYTF. Here the CDR3 DNA reads TGCAGCGTTGTGGGTAGGCTTGGAGGCTACACCTTC.

This sequence joins TRBV4-3 and TRBJ1-2; TRBD1 matches at 8 bases. The length of the CDR3 is 18 residues. Losses at the gene ends were 0 bases for V and 5 bases for J; bases not matched to a gene: 14. Germline CDR1 LGHNA, CDR2 YSLEER. CDR3 sequence (DNA): TGCGCCAGCAGCCAAGATCACGCAGGGGGCCGGCCTCATTATGGCTACACCTTC. Translated: CASSQDHAGGRPHYGYTF.